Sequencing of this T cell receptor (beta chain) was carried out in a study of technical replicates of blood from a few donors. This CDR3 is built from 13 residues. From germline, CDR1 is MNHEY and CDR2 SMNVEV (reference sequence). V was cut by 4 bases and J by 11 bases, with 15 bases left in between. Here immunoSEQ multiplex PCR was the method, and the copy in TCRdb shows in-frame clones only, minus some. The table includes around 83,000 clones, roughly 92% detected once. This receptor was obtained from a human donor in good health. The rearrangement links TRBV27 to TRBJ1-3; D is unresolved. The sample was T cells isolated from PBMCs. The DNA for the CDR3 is TGTGCCAGCAGTTCCAGTGACGGGTTCGCCATATATTTT. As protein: CASSSSDGFAIYF.